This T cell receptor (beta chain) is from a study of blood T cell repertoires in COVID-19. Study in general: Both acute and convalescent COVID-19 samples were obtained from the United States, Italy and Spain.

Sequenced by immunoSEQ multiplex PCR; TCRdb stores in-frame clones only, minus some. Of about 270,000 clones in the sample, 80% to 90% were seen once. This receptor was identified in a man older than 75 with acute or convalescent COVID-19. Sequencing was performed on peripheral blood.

CDR3 sequence reads: CASSEIRLAGGRGETQYF. The CDR3 region has the DNA TGTGCCAGCAGTGAAATAAGACTAGCGGGGGGCAGGGGGGAGACCCAGTACTTC. This chain joins TRBV6-1 and TRBJ2-5; 13 bases map to TRBD2. CDR1 and CDR2 (germline): MNHNS, SASEGT. The CDR3 totals 18 residues. V lost 2 bases, J lost 5 bases, and 11 bases stayed unmatched.